The rows below give T cell receptor beta chains drawn from one sample of a study of shared T cell receptors in the human thymus. Clones were read by immunoSEQ multiplex PCR, and TCRdb kept only the in-frame ones, dropping some. The sample shows approximately 580,000 clones, about four fifths of them seen only once. The same sample was also used in a study of human thymus T cells.

Sample: thymocytes. The receptors come from a boy under two years old with a congenital heart defect. Both conserved end residues are part of each CDR3. The order of the fields is V gene, D gene, J gene, CDR3 DNA, CDR3 protein. The D gene is left open where the match is weak.

TRBV28	-	TRBJ1-1	TGTGCCAGCAGTCGCCCCGGTGAAGCTTTCTTT	CASSRPGEAFF
TRBV6-6	TRBD1	TRBJ2-7	TGTGCCAGCAGTTCCGAACGACAGGGGGCAGACCACGAGCAGTACTTC	CASSSERQGADHEQYF
TRBV9	TRBD1	TRBJ2-3	TGTGCCAGCAGCATCGGACAGGGGGCTGAGTTAGATACGCAGTATTTT	CASSIGQGAELDTQYF
TRBV4-1	TRBD2	TRBJ2-5	TGCGCCAGCAGCCAGTACCAGCGGGGGTCCTCCCATGAGACCCAGTACTTC	CASSQYQRGSSHETQYF
TRBV14	TRBD1	TRBJ1-1	TGTGCCAGCAGCTTAGGACAGGGAAAGACTGAAGCTTTCTTT	CASSLGQGKTEAFF
TRBV25-1	-	TRBJ2-3	TGTGCCAGCCTGCCCCGGGGTAGCACAGATACGCAGTATTTT	CASLPRGSTDTQYF
TRBV25-1	TRBD1	TRBJ1-5	TGTGCCAGCAGTGGGGGACAGGGGCGGGATCAGCCCCAGCATTTT	CASSGGQGRDQPQHF
TRBV25-1	TRBD1	TRBJ2-7	TGTGCCAGCAGTTGGCCCGGGACAGGAACCTCCTACCACGAGCAGTACTTC	CASSWPGTGTSYHEQYF
TRBV6-5	-	TRBJ1-5	TGTGCCAGCAGCAGGGCGATAGGGGATCAGCCCCAGCATTTT	CASSRAIGDQPQHF
TRBV15	-	TRBJ2-3	TGTGCCACCAGCAGAGATCGGGCGGGGTCTAGCACAGATACGCAGTATTTT	CATSRDRAGSSTDTQYF
TRBV20-1	-	TRBJ1-1	TGCAGTGCTGGCAGGGTGGGCGCTTTCTTT	CSAGRVGAFF
TRBV6-1	-	TRBJ2-5	TGTGCCAGCAGTCCAATCGGAGGGGTTAGGGAGACCCAGTACTTC	CASSPIGGVRETQYF
TRBV9	-	TRBJ2-7	TGTGCCAGCAGCGTATTAGCGCACGACGAGCAGTACTTC	CASSVLAHDEQYF
TRBV4-1	TRBD2	TRBJ2-1	TGCGCCAGCAGCCGCATATCGTCCGGGACTAGCGGGAGGCGCAGCTCCTACAATGAGCAGTTCTTC	CASSRISSGTSGRRSSYNEQFF
TRBV27	-	TRBJ1-2	TGTGCCAGCAGGCGATCGGGGGTTGTGCATAATGGCTACACCTTC	CASRRSGVVHNGYTF
TRBV25-1	TRBD2	TRBJ2-2	TGTGCCAGCAGTGAAGGACTAGCGGGAGATACCGGGGAGCTGTTTTTT	CASSEGLAGDTGELFF
TRBV13	TRBD1	TRBJ2-3	TGTGCCAGCCGAAAAACCGGGGACAGGGGAGATACGCAGTATTTT	CASRKTGDRGDTQYF
TRBV11-2	-	TRBJ2-7	TGTGCCAGCAGCTCCCCCCTCTACGAGCAGTACTTC	CASSSPLYEQYF